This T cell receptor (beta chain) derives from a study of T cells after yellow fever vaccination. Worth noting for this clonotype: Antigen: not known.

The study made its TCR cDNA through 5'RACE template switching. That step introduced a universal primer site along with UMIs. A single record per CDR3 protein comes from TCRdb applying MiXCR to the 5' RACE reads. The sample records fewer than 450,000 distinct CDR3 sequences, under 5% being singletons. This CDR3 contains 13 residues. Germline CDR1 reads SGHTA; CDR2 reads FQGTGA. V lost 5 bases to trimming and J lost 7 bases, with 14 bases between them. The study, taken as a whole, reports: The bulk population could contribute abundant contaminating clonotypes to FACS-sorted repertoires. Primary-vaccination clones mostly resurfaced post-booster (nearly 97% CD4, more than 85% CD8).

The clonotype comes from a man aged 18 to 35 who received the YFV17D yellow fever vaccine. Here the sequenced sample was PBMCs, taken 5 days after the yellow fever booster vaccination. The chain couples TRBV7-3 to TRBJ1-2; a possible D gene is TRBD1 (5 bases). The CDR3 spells CASSTSRGSGYTF. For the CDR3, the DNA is TGTGCCAGCAGCACCTCGCGGGGGTCTGGCTACACCTTC. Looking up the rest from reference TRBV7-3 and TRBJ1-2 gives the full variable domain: GAGVSQTPSNKVTEKGKYVELRCDPISGHTALYWYRQSLGQGPEFLIYFQGTGAADDSGLPNDRFFAVRPEGSVSTLKIQRTERGDSAVYLCASSTSRGSGYTFGSGTRLTVV.